This T cell receptor beta chain is from a study of blood T cell repertoires in COVID-19. Clones were sequenced by immunoSEQ multiplex PCR, and TCRdb holds only the in-frame ones, with some missing. The sample records around 130,000 clones, 75% to 90% being singletons. The sequence derives from a man between 65 and 79 years old with active or convalescent COVID-19. The sequencing sample was made of peripheral blood.

CDR3 protein: CASSLDYWGGGEQYF. The CDR3 nucleotides are TGTGCCAGCAGCTTAGATTATTGGGGAGGCGGTGAGCAGTACTTC. V usage is TRBV11-2 and J usage is TRBJ2-7; tentatively, D is TRBD2 (6 bases). V lost 0 bases, J lost 7 bases, and 16 bases lay in between. CDR3 size: 15 residues. Germline V gene sequence: CDR1 SGHAT, CDR2 FQNNGV.